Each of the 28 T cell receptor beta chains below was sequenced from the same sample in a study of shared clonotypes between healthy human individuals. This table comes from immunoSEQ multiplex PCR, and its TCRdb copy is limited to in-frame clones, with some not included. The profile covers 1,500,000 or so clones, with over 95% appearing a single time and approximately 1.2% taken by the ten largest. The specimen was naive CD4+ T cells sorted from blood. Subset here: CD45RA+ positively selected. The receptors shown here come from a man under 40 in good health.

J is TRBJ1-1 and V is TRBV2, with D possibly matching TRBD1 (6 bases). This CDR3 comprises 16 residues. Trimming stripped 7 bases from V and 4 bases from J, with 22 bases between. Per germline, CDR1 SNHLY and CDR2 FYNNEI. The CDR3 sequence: CASKTDRSMGPTEAFF. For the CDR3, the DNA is TGTGCCAGCAAAACGGACAGATCAATGGGCCCCACTGAAGCTTTCTTT.

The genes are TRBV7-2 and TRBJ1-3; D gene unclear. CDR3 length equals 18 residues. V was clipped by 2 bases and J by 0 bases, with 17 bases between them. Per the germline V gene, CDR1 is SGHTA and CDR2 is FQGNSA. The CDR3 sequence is CASSLKPPRQVSGNTIYF. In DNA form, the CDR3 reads TGTGCCAGCAGCTTAAAGCCACCCAGGCAGGTCTCTGGAAACACCATATATTTT.

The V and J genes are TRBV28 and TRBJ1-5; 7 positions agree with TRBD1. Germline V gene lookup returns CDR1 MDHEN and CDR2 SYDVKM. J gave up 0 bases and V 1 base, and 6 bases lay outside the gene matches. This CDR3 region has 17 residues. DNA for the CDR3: TGTGCCAGCAGTTTATTTCGGGGGACAGATAGCAATCAGCCCCAGCATTTT. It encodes CASSLFRGTDSNQPQHF.

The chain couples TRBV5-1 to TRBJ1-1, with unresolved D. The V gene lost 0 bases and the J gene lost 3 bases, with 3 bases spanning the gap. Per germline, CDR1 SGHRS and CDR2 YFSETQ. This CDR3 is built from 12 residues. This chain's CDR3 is CASSLEDTEAFF. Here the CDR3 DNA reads TGCGCCAGCAGCTTGGAGGACACTGAAGCTTTCTTT.

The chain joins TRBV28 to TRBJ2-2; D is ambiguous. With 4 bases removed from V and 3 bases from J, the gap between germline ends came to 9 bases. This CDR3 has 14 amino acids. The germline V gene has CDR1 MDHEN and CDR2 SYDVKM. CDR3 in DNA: TGTGCCAGCAGTTATGTCACCCACACCGGGGAGCTGTTTTTT. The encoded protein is CASSYVTHTGELFF.

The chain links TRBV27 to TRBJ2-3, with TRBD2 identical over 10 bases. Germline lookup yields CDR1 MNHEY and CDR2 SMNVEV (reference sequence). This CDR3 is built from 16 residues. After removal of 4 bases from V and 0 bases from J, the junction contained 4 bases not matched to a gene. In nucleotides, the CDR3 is TGTGCCAGCAGTTGGAGCGGGAGGGCAAGCACAGATACGCAGTATTTT. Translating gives CASSWSGRASTDTQYF.

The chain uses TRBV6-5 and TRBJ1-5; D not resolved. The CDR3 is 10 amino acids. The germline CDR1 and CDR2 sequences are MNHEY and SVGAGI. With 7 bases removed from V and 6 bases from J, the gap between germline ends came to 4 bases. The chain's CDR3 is CASNFQPQHF. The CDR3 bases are TGTGCCAGCAACTTTCAGCCCCAGCATTTT.

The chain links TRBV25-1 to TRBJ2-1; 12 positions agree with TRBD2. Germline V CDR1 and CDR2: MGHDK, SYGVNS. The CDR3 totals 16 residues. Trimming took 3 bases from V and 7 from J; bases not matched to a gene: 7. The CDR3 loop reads CASSDLAGGGWNEQFF. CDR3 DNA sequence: TGTGCCAGCAGTGATCTAGCGGGAGGGGGATGGAATGAGCAGTTCTTC.

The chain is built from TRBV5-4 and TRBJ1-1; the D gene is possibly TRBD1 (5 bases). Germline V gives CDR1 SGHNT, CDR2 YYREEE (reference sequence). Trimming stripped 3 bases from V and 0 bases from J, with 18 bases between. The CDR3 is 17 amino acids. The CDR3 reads CASSSNRDSRMNTEAFF. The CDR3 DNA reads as TGTGCCAGCAGCTCCAATCGGGACTCAAGGATGAACACTGAAGCTTTCTTT. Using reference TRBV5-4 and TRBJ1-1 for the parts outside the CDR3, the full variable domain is ETGVTQSPTHLIKTRGQQVTLRCSSQSGHNTVSWYQQALGQGPQFIFQYYREEENGRGNFPPRFSGLQFPNYSSELNVNALELDDSALYLCASSSNRDSRMNTEAFFGQGTRLTVV.

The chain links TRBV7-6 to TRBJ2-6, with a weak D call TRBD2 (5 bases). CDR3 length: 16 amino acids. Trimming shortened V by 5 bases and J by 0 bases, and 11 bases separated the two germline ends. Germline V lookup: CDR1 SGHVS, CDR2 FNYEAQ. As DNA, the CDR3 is TGTGCCAGCAGCAAAGGACTGGGCTCTGGGGCCAACGTCCTGACTTTC. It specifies CASSKGLGSGANVLTF.

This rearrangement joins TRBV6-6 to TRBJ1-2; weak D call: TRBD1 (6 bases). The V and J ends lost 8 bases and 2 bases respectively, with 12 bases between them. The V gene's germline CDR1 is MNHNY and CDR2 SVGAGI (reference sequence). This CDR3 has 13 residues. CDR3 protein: CASGRGANYGYTF. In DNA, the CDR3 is TGTGCCAGCGGGCGGGGGGCGAACTATGGCTACACCTTC.

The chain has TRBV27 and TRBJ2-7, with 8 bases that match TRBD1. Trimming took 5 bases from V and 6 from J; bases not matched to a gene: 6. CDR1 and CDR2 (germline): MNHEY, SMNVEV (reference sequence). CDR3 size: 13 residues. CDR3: CASSTRGRPEQYF. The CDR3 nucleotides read TGTGCCAGCAGTACCAGGGGGCGCCCCGAGCAGTACTTC.

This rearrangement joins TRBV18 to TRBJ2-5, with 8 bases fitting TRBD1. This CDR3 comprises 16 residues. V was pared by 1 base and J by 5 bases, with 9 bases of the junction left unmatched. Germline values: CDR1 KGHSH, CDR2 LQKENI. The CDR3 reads CASSPRQGAALETQYF. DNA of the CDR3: TGTGCCAGCTCACCACGTCAGGGGGCCGCGTTGGAGACCCAGTACTTC.

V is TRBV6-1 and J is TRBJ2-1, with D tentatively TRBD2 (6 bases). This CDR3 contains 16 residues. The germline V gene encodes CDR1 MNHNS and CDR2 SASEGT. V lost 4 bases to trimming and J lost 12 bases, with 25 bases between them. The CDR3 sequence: CASSVLVTGVRVGQFF. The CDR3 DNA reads TGTGCCAGCAGTGTCCTTGTGACGGGAGTTCGCGTTGGGCAGTTCTTC.

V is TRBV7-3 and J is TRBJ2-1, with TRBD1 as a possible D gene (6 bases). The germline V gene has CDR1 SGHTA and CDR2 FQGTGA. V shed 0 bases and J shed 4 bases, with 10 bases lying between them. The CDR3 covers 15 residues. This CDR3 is CASSLTQGGYNEQFF. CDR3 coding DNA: TGTGCCAGCAGCTTAACACAGGGCGGTTACAATGAGCAGTTCTTC.

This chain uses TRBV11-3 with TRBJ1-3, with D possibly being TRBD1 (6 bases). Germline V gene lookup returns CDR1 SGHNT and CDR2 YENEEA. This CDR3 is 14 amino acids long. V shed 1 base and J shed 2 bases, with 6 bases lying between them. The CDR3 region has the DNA TGTGCCAGCAGCTTAGGGACAGCTGGAAACACCATATATTTT. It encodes CASSLGTAGNTIYF.

This chain's CDR3 is CASSQAGQKNTGELFF. CDR3 nucleotide sequence: TGCGCCAGCAGCCAAGCGGGACAGAAGAACACCGGGGAGCTGTTTTTT. The chain joins TRBV4-3 to TRBJ2-2; 7 positions agree with TRBD1. Trimming removed 1 base from V and 1 base from J; junction bases left unmatched: 3. CDR1 and CDR2 from the germline V gene are LGHNA and YSLEER. The CDR3 sequence is 16 residues long.

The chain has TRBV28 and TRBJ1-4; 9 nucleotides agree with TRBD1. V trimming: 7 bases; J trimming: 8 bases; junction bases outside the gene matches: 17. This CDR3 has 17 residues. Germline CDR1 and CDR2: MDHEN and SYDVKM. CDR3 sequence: CASKGRQGEPRGEKLFF. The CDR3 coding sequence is TGTGCCAGCAAAGGCAGACAGGGGGAGCCAAGGGGGGAAAAACTGTTTTTT.

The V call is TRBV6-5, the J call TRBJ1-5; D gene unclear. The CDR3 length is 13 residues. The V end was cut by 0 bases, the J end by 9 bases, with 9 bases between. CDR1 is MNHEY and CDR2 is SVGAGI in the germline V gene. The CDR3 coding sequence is TGTGCCAGCAGTTACTCGATGGATCGGCCCCAGCATTTT. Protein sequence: CASSYSMDRPQHF.

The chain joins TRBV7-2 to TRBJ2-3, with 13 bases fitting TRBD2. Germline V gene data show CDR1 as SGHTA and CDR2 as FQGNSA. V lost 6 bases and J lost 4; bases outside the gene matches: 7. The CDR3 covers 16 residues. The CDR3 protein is CASRRGTSGIADTQYF. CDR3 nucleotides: TGTGCCAGCAGGAGGGGGACTAGCGGGATAGCAGATACGCAGTATTTT.

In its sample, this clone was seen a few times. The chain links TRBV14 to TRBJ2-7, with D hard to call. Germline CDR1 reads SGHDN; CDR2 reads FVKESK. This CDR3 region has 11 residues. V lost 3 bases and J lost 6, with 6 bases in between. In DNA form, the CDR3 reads TGTGCCAGCAGCCATGCCCTCGAGCAGTACTTC. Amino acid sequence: CASSHALEQYF.

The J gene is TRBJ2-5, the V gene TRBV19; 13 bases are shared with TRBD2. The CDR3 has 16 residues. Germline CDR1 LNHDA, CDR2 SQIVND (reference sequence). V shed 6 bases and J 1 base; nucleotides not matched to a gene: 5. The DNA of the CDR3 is TGTGCCAGTAGGCGACTAGCGGGAGGATTCCAAGAGACCCAGTACTTC. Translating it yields CASRRLAGGFQETQYF.

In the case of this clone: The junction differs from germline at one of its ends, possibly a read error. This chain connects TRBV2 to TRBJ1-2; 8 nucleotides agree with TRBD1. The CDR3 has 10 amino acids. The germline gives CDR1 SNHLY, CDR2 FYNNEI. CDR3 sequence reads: CASSPDRGPF. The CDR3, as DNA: TGTGCCAGCAGTCCCGACAGGGGCCCATTC. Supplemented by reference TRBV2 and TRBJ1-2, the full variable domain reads EPEVTQTPSHQVTQMGQEVILRCVPISNHLYFYWYRQILGQKVEFLVSFYNNEISEKSEIFDDQFSVERPDGSNFTLKIRSTKLEDSAMYFCASSPDRGPFGSGTRLTVV.

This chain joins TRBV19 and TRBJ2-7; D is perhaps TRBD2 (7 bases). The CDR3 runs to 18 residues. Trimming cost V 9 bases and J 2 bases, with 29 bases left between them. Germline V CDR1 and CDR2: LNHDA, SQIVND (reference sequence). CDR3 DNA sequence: TGTGCCAGCTCTGGGGGGGCTAGGGAACACTCGGGGCCCTACGAGCAGTACTTC. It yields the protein CASSGGAREHSGPYEQYF.

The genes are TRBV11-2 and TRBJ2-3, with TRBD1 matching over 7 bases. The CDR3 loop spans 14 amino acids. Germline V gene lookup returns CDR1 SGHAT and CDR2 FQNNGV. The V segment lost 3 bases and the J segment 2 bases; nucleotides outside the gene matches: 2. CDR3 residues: CASSLDRHTDTQYF. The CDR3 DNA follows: TGTGCCAGCAGCTTGGACAGGCACACAGATACGCAGTATTTT.

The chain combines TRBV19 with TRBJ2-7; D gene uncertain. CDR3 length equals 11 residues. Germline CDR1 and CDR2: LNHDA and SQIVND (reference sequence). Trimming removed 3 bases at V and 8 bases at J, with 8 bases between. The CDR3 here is CASSIGFQQYF. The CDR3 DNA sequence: TGTGCCAGTAGTATCGGATTCCAGCAGTACTTC.

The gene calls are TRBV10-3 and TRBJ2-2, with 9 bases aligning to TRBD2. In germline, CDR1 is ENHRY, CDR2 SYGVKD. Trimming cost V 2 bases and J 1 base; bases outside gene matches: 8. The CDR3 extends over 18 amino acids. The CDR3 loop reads CAISETPRTSVNTGELFF. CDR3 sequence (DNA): TGTGCCATCAGTGAGACCCCGCGGACTAGCGTGAACACCGGGGAGCTGTTTTTT.

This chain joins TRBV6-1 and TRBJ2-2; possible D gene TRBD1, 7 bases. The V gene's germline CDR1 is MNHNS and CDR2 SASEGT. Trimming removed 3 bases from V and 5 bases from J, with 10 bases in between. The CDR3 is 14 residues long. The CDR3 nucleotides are TGTGCCAGCAGTGACAGGGGGAGGACCGGGGAGCTGTTTTTT. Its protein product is CASSDRGRTGELFF.